Reported below is one TCR beta chain. What it recognizes is unknown. Unrecorded immune exposure was likely among donors, who were nominally healthy when sampled. 60 Vbeta and 13 Jbeta primers were used in PCR. Method: immunoSEQ multiplex PCR; TCRdb's copy keeps in-frame clones and lacks some. Here the sample spans roughly 110,000 clones, approximately 79% being singletons. J was trimmed by 2 bases and V by 5 bases; bases with no gene match: 3. Germline V gene sequence: CDR1 KGHSH, CDR2 LQKENI. The CDR3 runs to 14 residues. This entry is derived from a study of cytomegalovirus exposure and HLA in healthy donors. General study points: HLA allele associations emerged for 15,000 to 20,000 TCR beta sequences in a later analysis, at 0.05 false discovery rate. It was confirmed in vitro that three of the CMV-associated chains were specific for CMV antigens.

The V call is TRBV18, the J call TRBJ2-1; 7 bases are shared with TRBD1. Sequenced material: PBMCs. The clonotype comes from a woman between 40 and 55 years old in good health and CMV-seropositive. CDR3 sequence: CASSSTGAYNEQFF. CDR3 sequence (DNA): TGTGCCAGCTCATCTACAGGGGCCTACAATGAGCAGTTCTTC.